The sequence of this TCR beta chain was determined in a study of spatial heterogeneity in lung cancer. About the research overall: After resection, follow-up PBMC samples were sequenced when available, at a median of about 24 months later. Among detected sequences, beta-chain ones consistently exceeded alpha-chain ones in number.

Regarding the study as a whole: Ubiquitous, expanded tumor-derived TCRs were more frequently observed in blood at resection than at follow-up.

The time point denotes: blood at routine non-recurrence follow-up after resection. Extraction of whole RNA from tumor, nontumor lung or frozen PBMC preceded unsorted sequencing. TCRdb analysed the 5' RACE reads with MiXCR anew, one entry per CDR3 protein. The table shows roughly 34,000 distinct CDR3 sequences, with more than 6.5% occurring only once. This clonotype was detected ten times or more. Its specificity is unknown. The V gene lost 1 base and the J gene lost 4 bases, with 16 bases spanning the gap. CDR1 and CDR2 from the germline V gene are LNHDA and SQIVND (reference sequence). This CDR3 is built from 17 residues.

Sequences were derived from PBMCs, sampled at follow-up. The TCR was taken from a male donor with early-stage non-small cell lung cancer. The J gene is TRBJ2-2, the V gene TRBV19; maybe TRBD2 (7 bases). In DNA form, the CDR3 reads TGTGCCAGTAGTATAGGTGGGGGGGGCTCGTCCACCGGGGAGCTGTTTTTT. Amino acids: CASSIGGGGSSTGELFF.